A selection of T cell receptor beta chains follows, all from one sample in a study of blood T cell repertoires in COVID-19. Data came from immunoSEQ multiplex PCR; TCRdb stores just in-frame clones and leaves some out. Here the sample spans fewer than 250,000 clones, more than 75% being singletons. Input material: PBMCs or T cells enriched from blood (not recorded which). These receptors were collected from a woman in her forties or fifties with acute COVID-19. Each CDR3 is given with its conserved first and last residue. Each record gives: J gene, CDR3 length, D gene, V gene, clone size, CDR3 protein, CDR3 DNA. A D gene is named only where the DNA matches it firmly. The size entry is marked missing in some rows and otherwise reads once, few, many or a size class.

J: TRBJ1-2; length: 15; D: TRBD1; V: TRBV5-6; size: -; CDR3: CASIPRGQQGYGYTF; DNA: TGTGCCAGCATCCCCCGGGGACAGCAGGGCTATGGCTACACCTTC
J: TRBJ1-1; length: 14; D: -; V: TRBV7-3; size: -; CDR3: CASSLEPPGTEAFF; DNA: TGTGCCAGCAGCTTAGAGCCACCAGGCACTGAAGCTTTCTTT
J: TRBJ2-5; length: 16; D: TRBD1; V: TRBV19; size: -; CDR3: CASSIGGQGRSETQYF; DNA: TGTGCCAGTAGTATAGGGGGACAGGGCAGGTCAGAGACCCAGTACTTC
J: TRBJ1-4; length: 15; D: -; V: TRBV5-4; size: -; CDR3: CASSLGQGGNEKLFF; DNA: TGTGCCAGCAGCTTGGGCCAGGGAGGGAATGAAAAACTGTTTTTT
J: TRBJ1-2; length: 17; D: -; V: TRBV19; size: few; CDR3: CASSKTGGAPLYYGYTF; DNA: TGTGCCAGTAGTAAAACGGGGGGGGCCCCGCTCTACTATGGCTACACCTTC
J: TRBJ1-1; length: 14; D: -; V: TRBV6-6; size: few; CDR3: CASRGSTGGTEAFF; DNA: TGTGCCAGCAGGGGATCGACAGGCGGGACTGAAGCTTTCTTT
J: TRBJ1-2; length: 14; D: -; V: TRBV7-2; size: -; CDR3: CASSRPDRQYGYTF; DNA: TGTGCCAGCAGCCGCCCGGACAGACAGTATGGCTACACCTTC
J: TRBJ1-2; length: 12; D: -; V: TRBV5-1; size: -; CDR3: CASSLAGYGYTF; DNA: TGCGCCAGCAGCTTGGCCGGTTATGGCTACACCTTC
J: TRBJ1-2; length: 16; D: TRBD1; V: TRBV14; size: -; CDR3: CASSRSVDRANYGYTF; DNA: TGTGCCAGCAGCCGAAGTGTGGACAGGGCGAACTATGGCTACACCTTC
J: TRBJ2-3; length: 14; D: TRBD2; V: TRBV30; size: -; CDR3: CATSGTSKTDTQYF; DNA: TGTGCGACCTCCGGGACTAGCAAGACAGATACGCAGTATTTT
J: TRBJ1-5; length: 15; D: TRBD1; V: TRBV28; size: -; CDR3: CASSIPGGNDQPQHF; DNA: TGTGCCAGCAGTATACCAGGGGGCAATGATCAGCCCCAGCATTTT
J: TRBJ1-5; length: 15; D: -; V: TRBV19; size: -; CDR3: CASSAGWGEGQPQHF; DNA: TGTGCCAGTAGTGCCGGTTGGGGGGAGGGGCAGCCCCAGCATTTT
J: TRBJ1-1; length: 17; D: TRBD1; V: TRBV5-4; size: -; CDR3: CASSPRTGRGGNTEAFF; DNA: TGTGCCAGCAGCCCTCGGACAGGGAGGGGGGGAAACACTGAAGCTTTCTTT
J: TRBJ2-3; length: 22; D: TRBD1; V: TRBV7-6; size: -; CDR3: CASSSGRHRVRQGTKLTDTQYF; DNA: TGTGCCAGCAGCTCCGGTCGACATCGGGTCCGACAGGGAACAAAACTCACAGATACGCAGTATTTT
J: TRBJ2-1; length: 14; D: TRBD1; V: TRBV29-1; size: -; CDR3: CSVVRQGAGNEQFF; DNA: TGCAGCGTTGTACGACAGGGGGCGGGCAATGAGCAGTTCTTC